This T cell receptor (beta chain) originates from a study of vaccination and CD4 T cells after COVID-19. For the study at large: Overlapping SARS-CoV-2, HCoV-NL63, HCoV-OC43 and HCoV-229E spike peptides were used to stimulate cells. General study findings and limits: With convalescent patients, a median around 85% of reactive clones emerged solely after vaccination.

Scientists ran DNA taken from cultured CD4+ T cells through the Oncomine TCR Beta short-read assay for sequencing. TCRdb processed the PCR reads anew with MiXCR; each CDR3 protein has one entry. This table has roughly 18,000 distinct CDR3 sequences, 52% appearing once. In germline, CDR1 is MNHEY, CDR2 SMNVEV (reference sequence). The CDR3 totals 14 residues. V lost 6 bases and J lost 7, with 13 bases in between. To note about this clonotype: Its antigen is not identified.

The time point denotes: late sampling 161 to 241 days after vaccination in three convalescent patients. The treatment is: roughly 11-day PBMC culture with coronavirus spike peptide pools or control peptides (ViraFEST assay). The sample consisted of CD4+ T cells from blood, cultured in vitro, taken about 7 months after SARS-CoV-2 vaccination. The rearrangement uses TRBV27 and TRBJ1-6; D is uncertain. This receptor was obtained from a human donor who had recovered from COVID-19. CDR3 DNA sequence: TGTGCCAGCAGCTGGCTTTCTGGCAATTCACCCCTCCACTTT. It codes for CASSWLSGNSPLHF.